The clone carrying this TCR beta chain was detected ten times or more. This sample was included in a study of Graves' ophthalmopathy and Graves' hyperthyroidism. On the study more broadly: Peripheral blood was collected at initial diagnosis, before any treatment.

In donors with ophthalmopathy, activity was moderate-to-severe, with CAS ≥3, NOSPECS ≥4 and duration under 3 months. From fresh peripheral blood, 8 to 10 ml in volume, the PBMCs were obtained. The germline gives CDR1 LNHDA, CDR2 SQIVND (reference sequence). CDR3 length equals 14 residues. The V segment lost 3 bases and the J segment 4 bases; nucleotides outside the gene matches: 3. RNA transcripts were the template, and TCR beta CDR3 regions were amplified from them. Second-round multiplex PCR followed a first-round RT-PCR using HTBI primers. TCRdb re-analysed the multiplex PCR reads in MiXCR, keeping a single row per CDR3 protein. This repertoire shows about 200,000 distinct CDR3 sequences, roughly 29% found once; its top ten account for about 9.1%.

Sequenced: peripheral blood. The sequence was collected from a man between 45 and 60 years old with Graves' ophthalmopathy. This chain links TRBV19 with TRBJ2-7; TRBD1 matches 10 bases. This CDR3 is CASSMGQGIYEQYF. CDR3 DNA: TGTGCCAGTAGTATGGGACAGGGGATATACGAGCAGTACTTC.